This TCR beta chain appears in the sequencing data of a study of post-analysis software for immune sequencing data. Study as a whole: Relapsing-remitting, secondary progressive and progressive-relapsing courses of multiple sclerosis were included. General study results and limits: Patients used a handful of TRBV segments, including TRBV5-6, TRBV5-1 and TRBV20-1, more often than controls. Samples sharing a preparation batch grouped tightly together when assessed by F measure. Patients with multiple sclerosis recorded significantly lower normalized Chao1 diversity than controls, the study found.

This clonotype was counted a few times. The antigen is unknown. The CDR3 has 15 amino acids. V gave up 2 bases and J gave up 2 bases; unmatched junction bases: 4. The germline V gene encodes CDR1 MNHEY and CDR2 SVGEGT. Included in the TCR beta cDNA libraries were unique molecular identifiers. TCRdb reprocessed the PCR reads via MiXCR and lists one record per CDR3 protein. The data contain fewer than 850,000 distinct CDR3 sequences, about 32% of them singletons. V and J are TRBV6-2 or TRBV6-3 and TRBJ2-7; TRBD1 aligns across 9 bases. Source material: blood. The source is a girl aged 10 to 17 with multiple sclerosis. The CDR3 sequence: CASSYRGQGPYEQYF. The CDR3 coding sequence is TGTGCCAGCAGTTACAGGGGACAGGGACCCTACGAGCAGTACTTC.